This T cell receptor beta chain was sequenced during a study of T-cell reconstitution after alpha-beta-depleted transplantation in children. This sample's TCRbeta library carried unique molecular identifier barcodes. MiXCR was run by TCRdb on the PCR reads, yielding one entry per CDR3 protein. Among some 550,000 distinct CDR3 sequences, about 18% were seen once, and the ten largest hold 3% to 3.5%. Trimming cost V 3 bases and J 0 bases, with 12 bases left between them. CDR1 and CDR2 (germline): DFQATT, SNEGSKA (reference sequence). CDR3 length: 15 residues. This clonotype was detected a few times. Material: PBMCs from the stem cell graft donor, obtained from the stem cell graft. The sequence was collected from a human donor who donated a stem cell graft to a child with acute lymphoblastic leukemia. The chain has TRBV20-1 and TRBJ2-1; the D is unclear. The CDR3 region is CSARLRGPSYNEQFF. The CDR3 DNA sequence: TGCAGTGCTAGGTTACGCGGACCCTCCTACAATGAGCAGTTCTTC.